The rows below give T cell receptor beta chains drawn from one sample of a study of stem cell transplantation in POMP-related autoinflammatory disease. The protocol was immunoSEQ multiplex PCR, while the TCRdb copy is restricted to in-frame clones and leaves out a portion. This sample has approximately 30,000 clones, with roughly 88% found just once. The sequenced sample was CD4+ T cells from PBMCs, obtained before stem cell transplantation. All receptors derive from a human donor with POMP-related autoinflammation and immune dysregulation (PRAID). CDR3s include the opening cysteine and the closing phenylalanine or tryptophan. D genes are given only for firm matches. Size is stated for part of the rows, as once, few or many counts, or as a class when the clone is expanded.

d_call: -
j_call: TRBJ2-3
cdr3_length: 15
clone_size: -
v_call: TRBV7-3
cdr3_aa: CASSLTAAHTDTQYF
cdr3_nt: TGTGCCAGCAGCTTAACAGCGGCGCACACAGATACGCAGTATTTT

d_call: -
j_call: TRBJ1-2
cdr3_length: 11
clone_size: -
v_call: TRBV7-9
cdr3_aa: CASSFLSGYTF
cdr3_nt: TGTGCCAGCAGCTTTTTAAGTGGCTACACCTTC

d_call: -
j_call: TRBJ2-2
cdr3_length: 15
clone_size: -
v_call: TRBV6-5
cdr3_aa: CAVEVGTGNTGELFF
cdr3_nt: TGTGCCGTTGAGGTGGGGACTGGGAACACCGGGGAGCTGTTTTTT

d_call: -
j_call: TRBJ1-4
cdr3_length: 13
clone_size: once
v_call: TRBV18
cdr3_aa: CASSPSEVEKLFF
cdr3_nt: TGTGCCAGCTCACCAAGTGAAGTTGAAAAACTGTTTTTT

d_call: -
j_call: TRBJ1-4
cdr3_length: 15
clone_size: once
v_call: TRBV27
cdr3_aa: CASSTILATNEKLFF
cdr3_nt: TGTGCCAGCAGTACTATTTTGGCTACTAATGAAAAACTGTTTTTT

d_call: -
j_call: TRBJ1-1
cdr3_length: 12
clone_size: -
v_call: TRBV5-1
cdr3_aa: CASSLANPPAFF
cdr3_nt: TGCGCCAGCAGCTTGGCGAATCCCCCAGCTTTCTTT

d_call: TRBD1
j_call: TRBJ2-7
cdr3_length: 13
clone_size: once
v_call: TRBV28
cdr3_aa: CASSLGNRGEQYF
cdr3_nt: TGTGCCAGCAGTTTAGGGAACAGGGGCGAGCAGTACTTC

d_call: -
j_call: TRBJ1-3
cdr3_length: 18
clone_size: -
v_call: TRBV9
cdr3_aa: CASSVEPASTYSGNTIYF
cdr3_nt: TGTGCCAGCAGCGTAGAGCCGGCGAGCACTTACTCTGGAAACACCATATATTTT

d_call: -
j_call: TRBJ2-1
cdr3_length: 11
clone_size: -
v_call: TRBV5-1
cdr3_aa: CASSVDNEQFF
cdr3_nt: TGCGCCAGCAGCGTCGACAATGAGCAGTTCTTC

d_call: -
j_call: TRBJ1-1
cdr3_length: 12
clone_size: -
v_call: TRBV6-1
cdr3_aa: CASSSGREEAFF
cdr3_nt: TGTGCCAGCAGTTCAGGGAGAGAGGAAGCTTTCTTT

d_call: -
j_call: TRBJ2-5
cdr3_length: 15
clone_size: -
v_call: TRBV6-6
cdr3_aa: CASSPSFGMGETQYF
cdr3_nt: TGTGCCAGCAGTCCGTCGTTCGGGATGGGAGAGACCCAGTACTTC

d_call: TRBD1
j_call: TRBJ2-2
cdr3_length: 15
clone_size: -
v_call: TRBV9
cdr3_aa: CASSARTGNTGELFF
cdr3_nt: TGTGCCAGCAGCGCCCGGACAGGGAACACCGGGGAGCTGTTTTTT

d_call: TRBD2
j_call: TRBJ2-1
cdr3_length: 15
clone_size: -
v_call: TRBV5-1
cdr3_aa: CASSLQAGGNNEQFF
cdr3_nt: TGCGCCAGCAGCTTGCAAGCGGGAGGGAACAATGAGCAGTTCTTC

d_call: -
j_call: TRBJ1-4
cdr3_length: 16
clone_size: -
v_call: TRBV5-6
cdr3_aa: CASSPKVGARGEKLFF
cdr3_nt: TGTGCCAGCAGCCCCAAGGTGGGGGCGCGTGGTGAAAAACTGTTTTTT

d_call: -
j_call: TRBJ1-5
cdr3_length: 18
clone_size: -
v_call: TRBV5-1
cdr3_aa: CASSPMWTPKRGNQPQHF
cdr3_nt: TGCGCCAGCAGCCCAATGTGGACACCTAAAAGGGGCAATCAGCCCCAGCATTTT